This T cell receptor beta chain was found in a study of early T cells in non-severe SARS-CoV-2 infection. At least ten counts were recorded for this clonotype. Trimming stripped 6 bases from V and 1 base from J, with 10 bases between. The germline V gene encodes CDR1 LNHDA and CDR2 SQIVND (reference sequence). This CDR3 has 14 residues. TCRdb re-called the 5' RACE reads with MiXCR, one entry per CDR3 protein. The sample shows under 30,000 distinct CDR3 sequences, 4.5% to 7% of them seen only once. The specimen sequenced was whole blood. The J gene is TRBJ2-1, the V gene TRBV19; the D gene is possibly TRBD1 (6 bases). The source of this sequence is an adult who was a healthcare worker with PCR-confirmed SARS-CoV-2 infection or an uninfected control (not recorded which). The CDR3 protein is CASRYTGSYNEQFF. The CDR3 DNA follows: TGTGCCAGTAGGTACACAGGGTCCTACAATGAGCAGTTCTTC. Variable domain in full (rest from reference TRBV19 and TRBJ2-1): DGGITQSPKYLFRKEGQNVTLSCEQNLNHDAMYWYRQDPGQGLRLIYYSQIVNDFQKGDIAEGYSVSREKKESFPLTVTSAQKNPTAFYLCASRYTGSYNEQFFGPGTRLTVL.